These T cell receptor beta chains were read from a single sample in a study of cytotoxic CD8 clonotypes in ibrutinib-treated CLL. Profiling relied on immunoSEQ multiplex PCR, and the TCRdb table lists in-frame clones only, not all of them. The profile shows approximately 47,000 clones, 50% to 65% of them singletons. Sequenced here: PBMCs, sampled after 24 months of ibrutinib treatment. The receptor source for this set is a human donor with chronic lymphocytic leukemia. Both conserved end residues are part of each CDR3. Each record gives: clone size, D gene, J gene, V gene, CDR3 DNA, CDR3 protein. A D gene is named only where the DNA matches it firmly. Rows give clone size only sometimes, using once, few, many, or a class for an expanded clone.

>NA|TRBD1|TRBJ2-7|TRBV29-1
TGCAGCGTTTCCACAGGACCACAGGGGCTCTATGGGAGCGAGCAGTACTTC
CSVSTGPQGLYGSEQYF
>NA|TRBD1|TRBJ1-2|TRBV29-1
TGCAGCGTGGACAGGGAACCCCGTGCTAACTATGGCTACACCTTC
CSVDREPRANYGYTF
>NA|NA|TRBJ2-3|TRBV5-6
TGTGCCAGCAGCTTGGCCATACAGGCCCCGACAGATACGCAGTATTTT
CASSLAIQAPTDTQYF
>few|NA|TRBJ2-1|TRBV11-2
TGTGCCAGCAGCTTAGGGCAGGGCCGCTACAATGAGCAGTTCTTC
CASSLGQGRYNEQFF
>few|NA|TRBJ1-1|TRBV5-1
TGCGCCAGCAGCTTTCGACAGAACACTGAAGCTTTCTTT
CASSFRQNTEAFF
>NA|NA|TRBJ1-5|TRBV30
TGTGCCTGGGGGGCAGGGGAATCAGCCCCAGCATTT
CAWGAGESAPAF
>NA|NA|TRBJ1-2|TRBV6-1
TGTGCCAGCAGTGCGGGGAACTATGGCTACACCTTC
CASSAGNYGYTF
>NA|TRBD1|TRBJ1-4|TRBV4-1
TGCGCCAGCAGCCAGAGGACAGGGGAATGGGAGGAAAAACTGTTTTTT
CASSQRTGEWEEKLFF
>NA|NA|TRBJ1-5|TRBV7-8
TGTGCCAGCAGCTTCTCCACGGGGAGTGCAAGCAATCAGCCCCAGCATTTT
CASSFSTGSASNQPQHF
>few|TRBD1|TRBJ2-7|TRBV6-5
TGTGCCAGCAGTGAAACGGACAGGACCTACGAGCAGTACTTC
CASSETDRTYEQYF
>NA|NA|TRBJ1-2|TRBV20-1
TGCAGTGCCGGAGCAAGTTATGGCTACACCTTC
CSAGASYGYTF
>NA|NA|TRBJ2-1|TRBV15
TGTGCCACCAGCAGAGATCGCGGGGCCCACTCCAATGAGCAGTTCTTC
CATSRDRGAHSNEQFF
>NA|TRBD1|TRBJ1-4|TRBV5-6
TGTGCCAGCAGCCCCTCCCTTATACCGGGACAGCTTAATGAAAAACTGTTTTTT
CASSPSLIPGQLNEKLFF
>few|NA|TRBJ1-4|TRBV7-8
TGTGCCAGCAGCTTTGAAGAACGGGAAAAACTGTTTTTT
CASSFEEREKLFF
>NA|TRBD2|TRBJ2-2|TRBV5-6
TGTGCCAGCAGCCCGACTAGCGGGGGGGCCCGGGAGCTGTTTTTT
CASSPTSGGARELFF
>NA|TRBD2|TRBJ2-7|TRBV5-4
TGTGCCAGCAGCTTGGCTAGCGGGGCTTACGAGCAGTACTTC
CASSLASGAYEQYF
>few|NA|TRBJ1-2|TRBV5-1
TGCGCCAGCAGCAACGCCCGACAGGAGGGGTATGGCTACACCTTC
CASSNARQEGYGYTF
>many|TRBD1|TRBJ1-1|TRBV2
TGTGCCAGCAGGACAGGGATGAACACTGAAGCTTTCTTT
CASRTGMNTEAFF
>few|NA|TRBJ2-3|TRBV9
TGTGCCAGCAGCTTACCGGGACCCGCGGGCCCAGATACGCAGTATTTT
CASSLPGPAGPDTQYF
>few|NA|TRBJ2-7|TRBV27
TGTGCCAGCAGTCGGGGGCCCTACGAGCAGTACTTC
CASSRGPYEQYF
>NA|NA|TRBJ2-1|TRBV29-1
TGCAGCGTTGATTCGGCAGGGAAGGTTGCCTCCTACAATGAGCAGTTCTTC
CSVDSAGKVASYNEQFF
>few|NA|TRBJ1-5|TRBV27
TGTGCCAGCGGACCCTATAGCAATCAGCCCCAGCATTTT
CASGPYSNQPQHF
>NA|NA|TRBJ2-1|TRBV5-4
TGTGCCAGCAGCTCCTTCGGGACGTACAATGAGCAGTTCTTC
CASSSFGTYNEQFF
>NA|NA|TRBJ2-1|TRBV2
TGTGCCAGCAGTGATGGGGAAACGTGGAATGAGCAGTTCTTC
CASSDGETWNEQFF
>NA|TRBD1|TRBJ1-5|TRBV6-6
TGTGCCAGCAGGCCACTCACAGGGGCGAATCAGCCCCAGCATTTT
CASRPLTGANQPQHF
>NA|TRBD1|TRBJ1-6|TRBV2
TGTGCCAGCAGCGGTGACAGGGGAGGGTCACCCCTCCACTTT
CASSGDRGGSPLHF
>NA|NA|TRBJ2-3|TRBV20-1
TGCAGTGCAAAGCGCACAGATACGCAGTATTTT
CSAKRTDTQYF